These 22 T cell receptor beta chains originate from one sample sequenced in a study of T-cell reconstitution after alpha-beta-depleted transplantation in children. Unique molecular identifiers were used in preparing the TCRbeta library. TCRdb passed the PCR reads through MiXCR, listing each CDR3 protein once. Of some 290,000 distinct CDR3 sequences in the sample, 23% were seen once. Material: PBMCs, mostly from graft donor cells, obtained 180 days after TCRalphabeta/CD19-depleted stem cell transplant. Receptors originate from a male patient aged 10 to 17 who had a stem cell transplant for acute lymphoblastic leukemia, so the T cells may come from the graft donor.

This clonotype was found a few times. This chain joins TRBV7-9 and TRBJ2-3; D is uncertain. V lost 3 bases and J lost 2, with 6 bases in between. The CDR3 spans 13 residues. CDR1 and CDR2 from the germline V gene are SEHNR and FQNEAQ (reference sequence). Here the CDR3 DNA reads TGTGCCAGCAGCTTCCTGCTCACAGATACGCAGTATTTT. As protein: CASSFLLTDTQYF. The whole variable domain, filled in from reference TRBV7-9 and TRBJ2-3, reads DTGVSQNPRHKITKRGQNVTFRCDPISEHNRLYWYRQTLGQGPEFLTYFQNEAQLEKSRLLSDRFSAERPKGSFSTLEIQRTEQGDSAMYLCASSFLLTDTQYFGPGTRLTVL.

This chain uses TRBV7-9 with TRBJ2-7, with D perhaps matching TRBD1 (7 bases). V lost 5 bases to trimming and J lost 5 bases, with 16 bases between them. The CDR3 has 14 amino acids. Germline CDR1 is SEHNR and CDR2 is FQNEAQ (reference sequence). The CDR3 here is CASSPGGGHHEQYF. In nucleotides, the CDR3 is TGTGCCAGCAGCCCCGGAGGGGGCCACCACGAGCAGTACTTC.

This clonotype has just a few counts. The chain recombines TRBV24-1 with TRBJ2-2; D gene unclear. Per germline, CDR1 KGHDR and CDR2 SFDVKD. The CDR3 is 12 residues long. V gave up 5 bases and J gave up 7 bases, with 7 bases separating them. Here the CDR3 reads CATSAWGGELFF. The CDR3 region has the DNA TGTGCCACCAGTGCCTGGGGCGGGGAGCTGTTTTTT.

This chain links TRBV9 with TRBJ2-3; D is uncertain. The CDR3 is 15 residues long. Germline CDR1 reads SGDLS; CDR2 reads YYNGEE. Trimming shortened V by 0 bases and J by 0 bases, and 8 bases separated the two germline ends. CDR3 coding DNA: TGTGCCAGCAGCGTAGTAACTACTAGCACAGATACGCAGTATTTT. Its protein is CASSVVTTSTDTQYF.

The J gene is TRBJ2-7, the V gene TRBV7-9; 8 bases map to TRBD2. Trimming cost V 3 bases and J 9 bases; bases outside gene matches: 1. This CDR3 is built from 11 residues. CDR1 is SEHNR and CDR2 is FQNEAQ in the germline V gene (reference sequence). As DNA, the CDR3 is TGTGCCAGCAGCTTGGCGGGAGGGCAGTACTTC. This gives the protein CASSLAGGQYF.

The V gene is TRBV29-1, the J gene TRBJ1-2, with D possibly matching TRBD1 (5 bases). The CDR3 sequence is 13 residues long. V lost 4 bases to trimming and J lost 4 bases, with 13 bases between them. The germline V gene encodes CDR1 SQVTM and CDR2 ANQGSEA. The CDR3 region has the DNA TGCAGCGTTGTAAGGGGATCAAGCTATGGCTACACCTTC. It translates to CSVVRGSSYGYTF.

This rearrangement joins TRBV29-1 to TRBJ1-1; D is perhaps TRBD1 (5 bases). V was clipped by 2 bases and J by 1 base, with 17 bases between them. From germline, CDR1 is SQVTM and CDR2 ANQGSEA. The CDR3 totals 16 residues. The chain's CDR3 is CSVEMRGRGRNTEAFF. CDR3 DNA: TGCAGCGTTGAAATGAGAGGGAGGGGAAGGAACACTGAAGCTTTCTTT.

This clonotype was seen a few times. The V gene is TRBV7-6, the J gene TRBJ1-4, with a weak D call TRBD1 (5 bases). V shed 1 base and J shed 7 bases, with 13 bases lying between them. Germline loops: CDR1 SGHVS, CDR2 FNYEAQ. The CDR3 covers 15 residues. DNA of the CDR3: TGTGCCAGCAGCTTAGTCGGGGGGATTAGTGAAAAACTGTTTTTT. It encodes CASSLVGGISEKLFF.

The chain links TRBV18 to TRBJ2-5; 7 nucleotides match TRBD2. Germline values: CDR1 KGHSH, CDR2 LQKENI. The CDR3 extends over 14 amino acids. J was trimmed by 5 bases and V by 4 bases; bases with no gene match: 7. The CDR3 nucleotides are TGTGCCAGCTCACAGGGACTACAAGGGGAGACCCAGTACTTC. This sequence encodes CASSQGLQGETQYF.

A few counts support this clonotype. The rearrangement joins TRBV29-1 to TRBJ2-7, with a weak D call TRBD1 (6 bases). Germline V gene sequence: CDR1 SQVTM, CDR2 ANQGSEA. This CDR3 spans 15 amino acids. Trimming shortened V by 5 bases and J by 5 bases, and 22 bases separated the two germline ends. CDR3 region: CSVRKDRSYPNEQYF. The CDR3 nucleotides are TGCAGCGTTCGAAAAGACAGGTCTTACCCTAACGAGCAGTACTTC.

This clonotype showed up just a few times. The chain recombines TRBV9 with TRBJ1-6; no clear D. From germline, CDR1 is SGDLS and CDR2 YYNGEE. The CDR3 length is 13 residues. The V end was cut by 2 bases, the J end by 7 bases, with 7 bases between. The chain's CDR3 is CASSVLGNSPLHF. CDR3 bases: TGTGCCAGCAGCGTCCTCGGGAATTCACCCCTCCACTTT.

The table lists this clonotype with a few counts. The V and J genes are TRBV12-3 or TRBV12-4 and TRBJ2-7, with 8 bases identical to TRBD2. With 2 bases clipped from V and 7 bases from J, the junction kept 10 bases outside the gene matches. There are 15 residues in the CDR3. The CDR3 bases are TGTGCCAGCAGTTTATCTGCGGGAGGTTTTTTGGAGCAGTACTTC. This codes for CASSLSAGGFLEQYF.

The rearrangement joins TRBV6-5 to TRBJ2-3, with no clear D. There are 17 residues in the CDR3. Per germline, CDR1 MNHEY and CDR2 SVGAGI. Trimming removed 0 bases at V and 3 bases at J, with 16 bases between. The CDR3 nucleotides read TGTGCCAGCAGTTACTCGCGAGCGCCTCTGGGGACAGATACGCAGTATTTT. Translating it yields CASSYSRAPLGTDTQYF.

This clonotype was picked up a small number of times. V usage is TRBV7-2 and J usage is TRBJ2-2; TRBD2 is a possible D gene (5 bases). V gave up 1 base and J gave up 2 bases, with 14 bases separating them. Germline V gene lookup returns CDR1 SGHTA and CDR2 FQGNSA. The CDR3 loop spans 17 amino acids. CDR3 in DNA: TGTGCCAGCAGCTTAGTGGCTAGCACTATTAACACCGGGGAGCTGTTTTTT. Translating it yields CASSLVASTINTGELFF.

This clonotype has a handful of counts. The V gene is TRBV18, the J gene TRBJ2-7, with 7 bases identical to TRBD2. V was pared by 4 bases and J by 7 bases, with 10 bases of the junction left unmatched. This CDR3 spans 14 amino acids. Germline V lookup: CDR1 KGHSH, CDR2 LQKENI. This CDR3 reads CASSLGTTGSEQYF. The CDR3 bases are TGTGCCAGCTCACTCGGGACTACCGGTAGTGAGCAGTACTTC.

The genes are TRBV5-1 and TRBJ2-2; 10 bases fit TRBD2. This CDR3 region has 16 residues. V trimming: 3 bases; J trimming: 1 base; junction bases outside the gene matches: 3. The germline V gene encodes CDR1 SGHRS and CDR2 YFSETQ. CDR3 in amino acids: CASSWGLAMNTGELFF. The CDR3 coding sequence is TGCGCCAGCAGCTGGGGACTAGCGATGAACACCGGGGAGCTGTTTTTT.

In nucleotides, the CDR3 is TGTGCCAGTAGATCCGGGGTTAGCAATCAGCCCCAGCATTTT. Its translation: CASRSGVSNQPQHF. This chain links TRBV19 with TRBJ1-5; D remains unclear. The length of the CDR3 is 14 residues. V was pared by 6 bases and J by 0 bases, with 9 bases between. Germline V gene lookup returns CDR1 LNHDA and CDR2 SQIVND (reference sequence).

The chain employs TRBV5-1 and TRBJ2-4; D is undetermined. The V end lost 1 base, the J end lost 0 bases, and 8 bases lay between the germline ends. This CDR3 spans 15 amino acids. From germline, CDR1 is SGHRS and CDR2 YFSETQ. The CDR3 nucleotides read TGCGCCAGCAGCTTGTCGGATTTAGCCAAAAACATTCAGTACTTC. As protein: CASSLSDLAKNIQYF.

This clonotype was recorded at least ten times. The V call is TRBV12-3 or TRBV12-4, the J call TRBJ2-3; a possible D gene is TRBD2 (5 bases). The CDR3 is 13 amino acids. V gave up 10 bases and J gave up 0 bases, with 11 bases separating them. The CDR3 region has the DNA TGTGCCACATCGAGGAGGAGCACAGATACGCAGTATTTT. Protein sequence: CATSRRSTDTQYF.

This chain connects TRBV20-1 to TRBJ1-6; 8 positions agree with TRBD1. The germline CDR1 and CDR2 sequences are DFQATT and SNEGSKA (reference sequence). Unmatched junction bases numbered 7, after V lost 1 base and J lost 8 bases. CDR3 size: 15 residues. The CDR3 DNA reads TGCAGTGCTAGAGCCCTGGACAGGGCCGATTCACCCCTCCACTTT. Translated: CSARALDRADSPLHF.

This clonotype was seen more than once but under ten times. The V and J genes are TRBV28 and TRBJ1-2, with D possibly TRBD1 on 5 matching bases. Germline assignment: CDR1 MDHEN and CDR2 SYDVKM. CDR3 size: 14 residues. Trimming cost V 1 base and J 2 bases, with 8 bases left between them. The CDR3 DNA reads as TGTGCCAGCAGTTTATTCCCAGGGAACTATGGCTACACCTTC. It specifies CASSLFPGNYGYTF.

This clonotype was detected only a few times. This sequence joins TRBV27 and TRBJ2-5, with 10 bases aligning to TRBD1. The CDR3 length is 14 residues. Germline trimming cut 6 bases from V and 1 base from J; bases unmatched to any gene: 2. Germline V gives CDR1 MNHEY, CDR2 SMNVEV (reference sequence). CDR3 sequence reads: CASRRDRGQETQYF. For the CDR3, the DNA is TGTGCCAGCAGACGGGACAGGGGCCAAGAGACCCAGTACTTC.